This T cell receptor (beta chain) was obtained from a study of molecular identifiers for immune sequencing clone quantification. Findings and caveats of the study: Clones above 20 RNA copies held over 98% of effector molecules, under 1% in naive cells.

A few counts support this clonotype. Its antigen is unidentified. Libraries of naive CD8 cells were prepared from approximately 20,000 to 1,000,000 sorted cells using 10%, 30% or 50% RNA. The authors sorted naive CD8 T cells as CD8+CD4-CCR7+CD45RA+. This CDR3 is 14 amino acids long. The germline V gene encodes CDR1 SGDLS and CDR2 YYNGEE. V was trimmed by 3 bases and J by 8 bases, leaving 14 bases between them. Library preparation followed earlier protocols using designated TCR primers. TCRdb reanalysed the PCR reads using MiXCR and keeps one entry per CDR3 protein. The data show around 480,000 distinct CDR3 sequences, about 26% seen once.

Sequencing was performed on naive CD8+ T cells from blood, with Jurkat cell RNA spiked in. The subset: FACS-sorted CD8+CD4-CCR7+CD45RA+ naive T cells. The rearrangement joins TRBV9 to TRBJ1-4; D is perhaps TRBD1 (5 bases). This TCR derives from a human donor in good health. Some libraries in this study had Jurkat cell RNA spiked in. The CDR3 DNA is TGTGCCAGCAGCGCAGAGGGGTTTTTCGAAAAACTGTTTTTT. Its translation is CASSAEGFFEKLFF.